The next 11 T cell receptor beta chains were all read from a single sample in a study of blood T cell repertoires in COVID-19. Assay: immunoSEQ multiplex PCR; the TCRdb copy retains only in-frame clones and omits some. The sample gives 150,000 to 200,000 clones, around nine tenths of which show up once; 3% to 4% is in the top ten. The sample taken for sequencing was peripheral blood. These receptors all stem from an older man with acute or convalescent COVID-19.

The V gene is TRBV15, the J gene TRBJ2-7, with 12 bases fitting TRBD2. Unmatched junction bases numbered 0, after V lost 3 bases and J lost 3 bases. Germline loops: CDR1 LNHNV, CDR2 YYDKDF (reference sequence). CDR3 length equals 14 residues. The CDR3 region is CATSRTSGGYEQYF. The CDR3 region has the DNA TGTGCCACCAGCAGGACTAGCGGGGGCTACGAGCAGTACTTC.

The V gene is TRBV5-6, the J gene TRBJ2-1; D unclear. CDR1 SGHDT and CDR2 YYEEEE come from the germline V gene. Between the trimmed V and J ends, which lost 1 base and 12 bases, there was a span of 14 bases. This CDR3 has 13 amino acids. The CDR3 DNA follows: TGTGCCAGCAGCTTGAAACACGCCCACACGCAGTTCTTC. Translation: CASSLKHAHTQFF.

The chain is built from TRBV6-1 and TRBJ1-1, with 7 positions matching TRBD1. The CDR3 contains 15 residues. Germline V gene lookup returns CDR1 MNHNS and CDR2 SASEGT. The V gene end was trimmed by 3 bases and the J gene end by 11 bases; junction bases not matched to a gene: 15. CDR3 sequence: CASSERDSRAVGAFF. In nucleotides, the CDR3 is TGTGCCAGCAGTGAGAGGGACAGTCGTGCAGTTGGGGCTTTCTTT.

The chain uses TRBV20-1 and TRBJ2-7; TRBD2 agrees at 8 bases. CDR3 length: 11 amino acids. The germline CDR1 and CDR2 sequences are DFQATT and SNEGSKA (reference sequence). The J segment lost 12 bases and the V segment lost 3 bases, leaving 7 bases of the junction unmatched. The CDR3 here is CSARAGGAVYF. The CDR3 bases are TGCAGTGCTAGGGCGGGGGGAGCAGTGTACTTC.

The rearrangement links TRBV20-1 to TRBJ1-5, with TRBD1 identical over 7 bases. The germline CDR1 and CDR2 sequences are DFQATT and SNEGSKA (reference sequence). This CDR3 has 13 amino acids. Trimming took 3 bases from V and 4 from J; bases not matched to a gene: 3. As DNA, the CDR3 is TGCAGTGCTAGTAAACAGGGGAATCAGCCCCAGCATTTT. This encodes CSASKQGNQPQHF.

This chain uses TRBV5-1 with TRBJ2-7; D gene uncertain. Trimming pared 0 bases from V and 2 bases from J, leaving 18 bases between. CDR3 size: 17 residues. Germline V CDR1 and CDR2: SGHRS, YFSETQ. The CDR3 is CASSLGGGALIPYEQYF. CDR3 bases: TGCGCCAGCAGCTTGGGAGGCGGAGCCCTTATTCCCTACGAGCAGTACTTC.

J is TRBJ2-5 and V is TRBV7-9; 8 nucleotides align to TRBD1. J gave up 5 bases and V 5 bases, and 7 bases lay outside the gene matches. The CDR3 is 14 residues long. CDR1 is SEHNR and CDR2 is FQNEAQ in the germline V gene (reference sequence). Written as DNA, the CDR3 is TGTGCCAGCAGCCCAGGGGGCGCCTGGGAGACCCAGTACTTC. Protein product: CASSPGGAWETQYF.

The chain joins TRBV7-9 to TRBJ2-7; the D is unclear. This CDR3 has 12 residues. V lost 1 base, J lost 3 bases, and 4 bases lay in between. Germline values: CDR1 SEHNR, CDR2 FQNEAQ (reference sequence). The CDR3 bases are TGTGCCAGCAGCTTAGGAGACTACGAGCAGTACTTC. This gives the protein CASSLGDYEQYF.

This clone was found once. V gene TRBV6-5 combines with J gene TRBJ2-3; 10 bases are a match to TRBD1. Germline V gives CDR1 MNHEY, CDR2 SVGAGI. The CDR3 extends over 15 amino acids. Trimming removed 4 bases from V and 1 base from J; junction bases left unmatched: 2. The CDR3 is CASSSGTGGTDTQYF. CDR3 DNA: TGTGCCAGCAGTTCCGGGACAGGGGGCACAGATACGCAGTATTTT.

The rearrangement joins TRBV19 to TRBJ2-7; TRBD1 agrees at 8 bases. Trimming cost V 1 base and J 4 bases; bases outside gene matches: 6. CDR3 length: 15 amino acids. Germline values: CDR1 LNHDA, CDR2 SQIVND (reference sequence). The CDR3 sequence: CASSIVGQGAYEQYF. CDR3 in DNA: TGTGCCAGTAGTATAGTAGGGCAGGGGGCGTACGAGCAGTACTTC.

The chain joins TRBV7-3 to TRBJ2-1; D ambiguous. CDR1 and CDR2 from the germline V gene are SGHTA and FQGTGA. There are 14 residues in the CDR3. V shed 1 base and J shed 4 bases, with 8 bases lying between them. The CDR3 DNA reads as TGTGCCAGCAGCTTAAACTACGGGTACAATGAGCAGTTCTTC. This gives the protein CASSLNYGYNEQFF.